These 16 T cell receptor beta chains came from one sample sequenced in a study of T cell responses to AZD1222 COVID-19 vaccine. Using immunoSEQ multiplex PCR, the repertoire was profiled, and TCRdb retains in-frame clones only, with some absent. The sample lists 130,000 to 150,000 clones; 75% to 95% were seen once. Sequences were derived from peripheral blood, sampled on day 0 of MenACWY control vaccination. These receptors were taken from an adult in good health.

This clone has a handful of counts. The chain couples TRBV14 to TRBJ2-3; D gene uncertain. V dropped 2 bases and J dropped 0 bases, with 9 bases sitting between them. The CDR3 spans 15 residues. The germline V gene has CDR1 SGHDN and CDR2 FVKESK. The CDR3 coding sequence is TGTGCCAGCAGCCAACAATTGGCTAGCACAGATACGCAGTATTTT. Residues: CASSQQLASTDTQYF. Together with reference TRBV14 and TRBJ2-3, the CDR3 gives the full variable domain: EAGVTQFPSHSVIEKGQTVTLRCDPISGHDNLYWYRRVMGKEIKFLLHFVKESKQDESGMPNNRFLAERTGGTYSTLKVQPAELEDSGVYFCASSQQLASTDTQYFGPGTRLTVL.

The chain couples TRBV5-5 to TRBJ1-5, with D possibly matching TRBD1 (5 bases). CDR3 length: 14 amino acids. The V end lost 1 base, the J end lost 9 bases, and 14 bases lay between the germline ends. Germline V gene data show CDR1 as SGHKS and CDR2 as YYEKEE (reference sequence). CDR3 protein: CASSLTGTGGPQHF. CDR3 nucleotide sequence: TGTGCCAGCAGCTTGACCGGGACGGGAGGGCCCCAGCATTTT.

This clone was seen only once. The chain uses TRBV27 and TRBJ2-1; D could derive from TRBD1 or TRBD2 (5 bases each). Trimming took 5 bases from V and 1 from J, leaving 15 bases between them. Per the germline V gene, CDR1 is MNHEY and CDR2 is SMNVEV (reference sequence). The CDR3 loop spans 16 amino acids. This CDR3 is CASSLIFGASYNEQFF. The CDR3 bases are TGTGCCAGCAGTCTAATATTCGGGGCATCCTACAATGAGCAGTTCTTC.

The J gene is TRBJ1-3, the V gene TRBV19; D gene uncertain. This CDR3 has 14 amino acids. Germline CDR1 LNHDA, CDR2 SQIVND (reference sequence). V was cut by 9 bases and J by 2 bases, with 14 bases left in between. CDR3 nucleotide sequence: TGTGCCAGCACCCGGGCCTATCCTGGAAACACCATATATTTT. It codes for CASTRAYPGNTIYF.

This chain links TRBV5-1 with TRBJ2-7; D uncertain. CDR1 and CDR2 (germline): SGHRS, YFSETQ. V was cut by 3 bases and J by 2 bases, with 18 bases left in between. The CDR3 length is 16 residues. CDR3 nucleotides: TGCGCCAGCAGCTCCCCCGAATACCAGGCCGCCTACGAGCAGTACTTC. Encoded protein: CASSSPEYQAAYEQYF.

This rearrangement joins TRBV27 to TRBJ1-2, with unresolved D. This CDR3 region has 13 residues. CDR1 MNHEY and CDR2 SMNVEV come from the germline V gene (reference sequence). Trimming shortened V by 0 bases and J by 4 bases, and 6 bases separated the two germline ends. Here the CDR3 reads CASSLSGIYGYTF. In DNA, the CDR3 is TGTGCCAGCAGTTTATCGGGGATCTATGGCTACACCTTC.

CDR3 nucleotide sequence: TGTGCCAGCTCCCTTAACGAAGGAATGGGCTACACCTTC. Protein product: CASSLNEGMGYTF. The J gene is TRBJ1-2, the V gene TRBV12-3 or TRBV12-4; D not resolved. The V end was cut by 8 bases, the J end by 8 bases, with 18 bases between. There are 13 residues in the CDR3.

DNA for the CDR3: TGCGCCAGCAGTGAGTCCCCGGCGTTCTACGAGCAGTACTTC. It is translated as CASSESPAFYEQYF. The rearrangement uses TRBV10-2 and TRBJ2-7; D is unresolved. The V and J ends lost 0 bases and 3 bases respectively, with 9 bases between them. Looked up from germline, CDR1 is WSHSY and CDR2 is SAAADI. The CDR3 has 14 amino acids.

The rearrangement joins TRBV5-1 to TRBJ2-7; D is unclear. There are 11 residues in the CDR3. Germline assignment: CDR1 SGHRS and CDR2 YFSETQ. The V and J ends lost 5 bases and 5 bases respectively, with 8 bases between them. DNA of the CDR3: TGCGCCAGCAGTGAAAGCGACGAGCAGTACTTC. This encodes CASSESDEQYF.

The rearrangement uses TRBV12-5 and TRBJ2-2; D is perhaps TRBD1 or TRBD2 (6 bases each). Germline values: CDR1 LGHNT, CDR2 FRNRAP. V shed 5 bases and J shed 5 bases, with 12 bases lying between them. The CDR3 loop spans 14 amino acids. CDR3 in DNA: TGTGCTAGTGGTAGAGGGGGGTATACCGGGGAGCTGTTTTTT. It translates to CASGRGGYTGELFF.

This chain connects TRBV6-5 to TRBJ2-6; no firm D call. The CDR3 extends over 14 amino acids. Between the trimmed V and J ends, which lost 5 bases and 2 bases, there was a span of 7 bases. CDR1 and CDR2 from the germline V gene are MNHEY and SVGAGI. CDR3 amino acids: CASSPDTGANVLTF. The CDR3 bases are TGTGCCAGCAGTCCCGACACTGGGGCCAACGTCCTGACTTTC.

This CDR3 is CASSLQPSYNEQFF. In nucleotides, the CDR3 is TGTGCCAGCAGTTTACAGCCATCCTACAATGAGCAGTTCTTC. This chain links TRBV27 with TRBJ2-1, with D hard to call. Germline V gives CDR1 MNHEY, CDR2 SMNVEV (reference sequence). The V end lost 2 bases, the J end lost 1 base, and 6 bases lay between the germline ends. This CDR3 has 14 amino acids.

J is TRBJ2-1 and V is TRBV19; the D gene could be TRBD1 or TRBD2 (5 bases each). The germline V and J ends were trimmed by 1 base and 2 bases, with 18 bases remaining between them. The length of the CDR3 is 18 residues. The V gene's germline CDR1 is LNHDA and CDR2 SQIVND (reference sequence). The CDR3 spells CASSIVSVGDGTYNEQFF. Here the CDR3 DNA reads TGTGCCAGTAGTATAGTCTCGGTGGGGGACGGGACCTACAATGAGCAGTTCTTC.

V usage is TRBV4-1 and J usage is TRBJ1-6; D possibly corresponds to TRBD1 (5 bases). Per germline, CDR1 MGHRA and CDR2 YSYEKL. This CDR3 contains 16 residues. V was cut by 4 bases and J by 0 bases, with 10 bases left in between. CDR3 region: CASSPTERSYNSPLHF. DNA for the CDR3: TGCGCCAGCAGCCCGACAGAACGCTCCTATAATTCACCCCTCCACTTT.

The chain carries TRBV10-1 and TRBJ1-5; D gene ambiguous. The CDR3 loop spans 12 amino acids. Per germline, CDR1 WNHNN and CDR2 SYGVQD (reference sequence). V was shortened by 3 bases and J by 6 bases, with 6 bases between the two germline ends. The CDR3 DNA reads as TGCGCCAGCAGTGATAGTCCTCAGCCCCAGCATTTT. This translates into CASSDSPQPQHF.

The chain recombines TRBV3-1 (or the pseudogene TRBV3-2) with TRBJ2-7; D not certain. CDR3 length: 12 residues. Between the trimmed V and J ends, which lost 1 base and 4 bases, there was a span of 5 bases. Germline CDR1 reads LGHDT; CDR2 reads YNNKEL (reference sequence). In nucleotides, the CDR3 is TGTGCCAGCAGCCAAGTAGGATACGAGCAGTACTTC. Its protein product is CASSQVGYEQYF.